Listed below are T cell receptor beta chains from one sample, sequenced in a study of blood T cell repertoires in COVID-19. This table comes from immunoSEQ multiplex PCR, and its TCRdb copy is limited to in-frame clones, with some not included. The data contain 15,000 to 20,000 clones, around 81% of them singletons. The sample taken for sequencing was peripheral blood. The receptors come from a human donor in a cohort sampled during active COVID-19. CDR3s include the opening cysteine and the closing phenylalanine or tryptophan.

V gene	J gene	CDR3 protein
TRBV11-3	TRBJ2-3	CASSPGQVGTQYF
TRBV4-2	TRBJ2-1	CASSPEGLAAYNEQFF
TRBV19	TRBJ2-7	CASSTRRVPHEQYF
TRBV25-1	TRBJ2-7	CASSGGGGQGMHEQYF
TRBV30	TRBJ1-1	CAWSADRNTEAFF
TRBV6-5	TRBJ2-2	CASIRGSGVTGELFF
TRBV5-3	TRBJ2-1	CARSQGFTLSYNEQFF
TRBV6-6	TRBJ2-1	CASSRLRGGTSGTQTDNEQFF
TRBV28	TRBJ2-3	CASRPGGADTQYF
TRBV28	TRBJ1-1	CASSLPGVNTEAFF
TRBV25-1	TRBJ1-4	CASSESGRIYEKLFF
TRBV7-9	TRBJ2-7	CASSPGGTVEQYF
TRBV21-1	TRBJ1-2	CASSKGIRPLLYGYTF
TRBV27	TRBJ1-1	CASSSQGGRAFF
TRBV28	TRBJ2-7	CASRVRGPYEQYF
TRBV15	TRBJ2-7	CATSPGLAGAYEQYF
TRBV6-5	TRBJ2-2	CASIWGQGRTGELFF